One and the same sample provided the 24 T cell receptor beta chains below, sequenced in a study of cytomegalovirus exposure and HLA in healthy donors. The PCR ran on 60 Vbeta and 13 Jbeta primers. Sequencing was performed with immunoSEQ multiplex PCR; in TCRdb, only in-frame clones are kept and a portion is missing. This sample has 150,000 to 200,000 clones; just under 80% occur once, and the top ten carry under 2%. What was sequenced was PBMCs. These TCRs come from a woman aged 25 to 39 in good health and CMV-seronegative.

This chain uses TRBV6-1 with TRBJ2-5, with D possibly TRBD1 on 6 matching bases. V dropped 1 base and J dropped 1 base, with 7 bases sitting between them. CDR1 is MNHNS, CDR2 SASEGT, per germline. There are 14 residues in the CDR3. CDR3 nucleotide sequence: TGTGCCAGCAGTGAAGGGGGGCCCCAAGAGACCCAGTACTTC. It specifies CASSEGGPQETQYF.

V usage is TRBV9 and J usage is TRBJ1-2; a possible D gene is TRBD1 (5 bases). The CDR3 loop spans 13 amino acids. From germline, CDR1 is SGDLS and CDR2 YYNGEE. V lost 4 bases, J lost 4 bases, and 11 bases lay in between. The CDR3 DNA reads as TGTGCCAGCAGCCAGGGCACCTTCTATGGCTACACCTTC. Translating gives CASSQGTFYGYTF. The whole variable domain, filled in from reference TRBV9 and TRBJ1-2, reads DSGVTQTPKHLITATGQRVTLRCSPRSGDLSVYWYQQSLDQGLQFLIQYYNGEERAKGNILERFSAQQFPDLHSELNLSSLELGDSALYFCASSQGTFYGYTFGSGTRLTVV.

The chain links TRBV19 to TRBJ1-1, with 12 bases identical to TRBD1. CDR3 length: 16 amino acids. Trimming at V came to 4 bases and at J to 7 bases, leaving 10 bases not matched to a gene. Germline V gene data show CDR1 as LNHDA and CDR2 as SQIVND (reference sequence). CDR3 loop: CASSSGTGGLHGEAFF. In nucleotides, the CDR3 is TGTGCCAGTAGTAGTGGGACAGGGGGCCTTCATGGTGAAGCTTTCTTT.

The gene calls are TRBV5-1 and TRBJ1-2; 10 bases are shared with TRBD1. The length of the CDR3 is 15 residues. V lost 0 bases, J lost 4 bases, and 3 bases stayed unmatched. Per germline, CDR1 SGHRS and CDR2 YFSETQ. This CDR3 is CASSLVGTGAYGYTF. The CDR3, as DNA: TGCGCCAGCAGCTTGGTGGGGACAGGGGCCTATGGCTACACCTTC.

The V call is TRBV2, the J call TRBJ2-7; 8 bases align to TRBD1. This CDR3 contains 16 residues. V trimming: 6 bases; J trimming: 11 bases; junction bases outside the gene matches: 21. The germline V gene has CDR1 SNHLY and CDR2 FYNNEI. The CDR3, as DNA: TGTGCCAGCAGCGTGACAGGGGTCACCACGGAGAGGAGGGAGTACTTC. Protein: CASSVTGVTTERREYF.

The rearrangement links TRBV6-5 to TRBJ1-4; D is uncertain. The CDR3 has 13 residues. Trimming removed 10 bases from V and 5 bases from J, with 14 bases in between. In germline, CDR1 is MNHEY, CDR2 SVGAGI. The CDR3 DNA follows: TGTGCCACCTCACGGGTTTTCAATGAAAAACTGTTTTTT. Translating gives CATSRVFNEKLFF.

The V gene is TRBV29-1, the J gene TRBJ2-3; possible D gene TRBD1, 6 bases. Trimming left V 1 base short and J 1 base short, with 12 bases between. Germline-derived CDR1 and CDR2 are SQVTM and ANQGSEA. The CDR3 covers 15 residues. The CDR3 nucleotides are TGCAGCGTTGAAGTTATACAGGGAGGCACAGATACGCAGTATTTT. It encodes CSVEVIQGGTDTQYF.

This clone was detected once. The chain combines TRBV5-8 with TRBJ2-5; D uncertain. The V gene's germline CDR1 is SGHTS and CDR2 YDEGEE. With 3 bases removed from V and 0 bases from J, the gap between germline ends came to 9 bases. This CDR3 is 14 amino acids long. CDR3 sequence reads: CASSSRFYQETQYF. The CDR3 coding sequence is TGTGCCAGCAGCTCGCGTTTCTACCAAGAGACCCAGTACTTC.

The sample holds one count of this clone. The chain recombines TRBV5-4 with TRBJ1-4; 8 positions match TRBD1. Germline values: CDR1 SGHNT, CDR2 YYREEE (reference sequence). There are 14 residues in the CDR3. Trimming removed 3 bases from V and 6 bases from J; junction bases left unmatched: 4. CDR3 in DNA: TGTGCCAGCAGCTCCGGACAGGGAGATGAAAAACTGTTTTTT. Translating gives CASSSGQGDEKLFF.

The rearrangement joins TRBV11-2 to TRBJ2-7, with TRBD2 matching over 7 bases. In germline, CDR1 is SGHAT, CDR2 FQNNGV. The ends lost 5 bases at V and 4 bases at J; junction bases unmatched: 5. This CDR3 region has 13 residues. The CDR3 sequence is CASSAWGGYEQYF. CDR3 in DNA: TGTGCCAGCAGCGCGTGGGGGGGTTACGAGCAGTACTTC.

This clone was recorded a few times. This sequence joins TRBV15 and TRBJ1-1; a weak D match, TRBD1 (5 bases). V dropped 0 bases and J dropped 4 bases, with 15 bases sitting between them. This CDR3 is built from 16 residues. From germline, CDR1 is LNHNV and CDR2 YYDKDF (reference sequence). CDR3 residues: CATSRDRVGGGTEAFF. CDR3 in DNA: TGTGCCACCAGCAGAGATCGAGTGGGCGGGGGCACTGAAGCTTTCTTT.

The chain uses TRBV10-1 and TRBJ2-3; TRBD2 aligns across 13 bases. The CDR3 length is 16 residues. Germline assignment: CDR1 WNHNN and CDR2 SYGVQD (reference sequence). V was clipped by 4 bases and J by 6 bases; unmatched bases: 7. DNA of the CDR3: TGCGCCAGCAGTGCGGGACTAGCGGGGTCCATTGATACGCAGTATTTT. Translating it yields CASSAGLAGSIDTQYF.

This rearrangement joins TRBV5-6 to TRBJ2-5, with D hard to call. Trimming left V 0 bases short and J 3 bases short, with 6 bases between. This CDR3 has 13 amino acids. Germline V gene lookup returns CDR1 SGHDT and CDR2 YYEEEE. In nucleotides, the CDR3 is TGTGCCAGCAGCTTGGGCAGTGAAGAGACCCAGTACTTC. Translated: CASSLGSEETQYF.

Many counts were recorded for this clone. The J gene is TRBJ1-1, the V gene TRBV7-9, with a weak D call TRBD1 (6 bases). Trimming pared 5 bases from V and 1 base from J, leaving 23 bases between. The germline CDR1 and CDR2 sequences are SEHNR and FQNEAQ (reference sequence). The CDR3 is 18 amino acids. The CDR3 DNA reads TGTGCCAGCAGCCAAAGGGGGACGATCTTATTGGGGAACACTGAAGCTTTCTTT. Residues: CASSQRGTILLGNTEAFF. Drawing the rest from reference TRBV7-9 and TRBJ1-1, the complete variable domain is DTGVSQNPRHKITKRGQNVTFRCDPISEHNRLYWYRQTLGQGPEFLTYFQNEAQLEKSRLLSDRFSAERPKGSFSTLEIQRTEQGDSAMYLCASSQRGTILLGNTEAFFGQGTRLTVV.

This clone was seen a few times. The chain recombines TRBV5-6 with TRBJ2-7; 9 bases map to TRBD1. Trimming cost V 5 bases and J 9 bases; bases outside gene matches: 15. The CDR3 is 15 amino acids. CDR1 and CDR2 (germline): SGHDT, YYEEEE. The DNA for the CDR3 is TGTGCCAGCAGTCCGACGCCGGGACAGGGTCAGACGCAGTACTTC. This sequence encodes CASSPTPGQGQTQYF.

The rearrangement uses TRBV4-3 and TRBJ1-1; no reliable D call. Trimming removed 2 bases at V and 0 bases at J, with 7 bases between. The CDR3 is 14 residues long. The germline V gene encodes CDR1 LGHNA and CDR2 YSLEER. The CDR3 nucleotides read TGCGCCAGCAGCCAAAATTACATGAACACTGAAGCTTTCTTT. Translated, it gives CASSQNYMNTEAFF.

V and J are TRBV27 and TRBJ1-2, with TRBD1 identical over 7 bases. The CDR3 sequence is 14 residues long. The germline CDR1 and CDR2 sequences are MNHEY and SMNVEV (reference sequence). J gave up 3 bases and V 6 bases, and 7 bases lay outside the gene matches. CDR3 in amino acids: CASRRQGFDYGYTF. CDR3 coding DNA: TGTGCCAGCAGAAGACAGGGATTTGACTATGGCTACACCTTC.

The chain is built from TRBV5-1 and TRBJ1-4; a possible D gene is TRBD1 (6 bases). CDR1 and CDR2 (germline): SGHRS, YFSETQ. The CDR3 is 13 residues long. The V end lost 4 bases, the J end lost 5 bases, and 9 bases lay between the germline ends. The CDR3 DNA reads TGCGCCAGCAGCGGGACAAGCAATGAAAAACTGTTTTTT. Translating gives CASSGTSNEKLFF.

V gene TRBV30 combines with J gene TRBJ1-3; the match to TRBD1 covers 10 bases. Unmatched junction bases numbered 3, after V lost 3 bases and J lost 1 base. Germline loops: CDR1 GTSNPN, CDR2 SVGIG (reference sequence). This CDR3 region has 15 residues. CDR3 coding DNA: TGTGCCTGGAGGGACAGGGGGATTTCTGGAAACACCATATATTTT. Translation gives CAWRDRGISGNTIYF.

This chain uses TRBV30 with TRBJ2-7, with TRBD2 matching over 9 bases. Germline loops: CDR1 GTSNPN, CDR2 SVGIG (reference sequence). CDR3 length: 14 amino acids. Trimming removed 0 bases from V and 3 bases from J; junction bases left unmatched: 3. The CDR3 nucleotides are TGTGCCTGGAGTGTGGGTAGCGGGGGCTACGAGCAGTACTTC. Protein sequence: CAWSVGSGGYEQYF. The full variable domain, its missing parts supplied by reference TRBV30 and TRBJ2-7, is SQTIHQWPATLVQPVGSPLSLECTVEGTSNPNLYWYRQAAGRGLQLLFYSVGIGQISSEVPQNLSASRPQDRQFILSSKKLLLSDSGFYLCAWSVGSGGYEQYFGPGTRLTVT.

The chain couples TRBV10-2 to TRBJ1-1, with 8 bases that match TRBD1. V shed 7 bases and J 6 bases; nucleotides not matched to a gene: 7. Germline CDR1 reads WSHSY; CDR2 reads SAAADI. This CDR3 comprises 13 residues. The CDR3 sequence: CASITGGIPEAFF. The CDR3 region has the DNA TGCGCCAGCATCACAGGGGGGATACCTGAAGCTTTCTTT.

The chain uses TRBV7-2 and TRBJ2-1; D is perhaps TRBD1 (6 bases). The V and J ends lost 5 bases and 1 base respectively, with 24 bases between them. The CDR3 runs 19 residues. Germline V gives CDR1 SGHTA, CDR2 FQGNSA. CDR3 DNA sequence: TGTGCCAGCAGCCGACCCTTCGGACAGCCCAAATCTTCCTACAATGAGCAGTTCTTC. Translated: CASSRPFGQPKSSYNEQFF.

The chain carries TRBV5-4 and TRBJ2-1; D is perhaps TRBD2 (6 bases). CDR3 size: 15 residues. The V end was cut by 0 bases, the J end by 1 base, with 8 bases between. Per the germline V gene, CDR1 is SGHNT and CDR2 is YYREEE (reference sequence). The CDR3 protein is CASSLEGRSYNEQFF. DNA of the CDR3: TGTGCCAGCAGCTTGGAGGGGAGGTCCTACAATGAGCAGTTCTTC.

CDR3 sequence: CSVGEGAFDGYTF. In DNA form, the CDR3 reads TGCAGCGTTGGTGAGGGGGCGTTCGATGGCTACACCTTC. The chain has TRBV29-1 and TRBJ1-2; 7 bases map to TRBD1. Per germline, CDR1 SQVTM and CDR2 ANQGSEA. V dropped 4 bases and J dropped 6; count of bases not matched to a gene: 8. This CDR3 comprises 13 residues.